Listed below are T cell receptor beta chains from one sample, sequenced in a study of T cell responses to AZD1222 COVID-19 vaccine. Method: immunoSEQ multiplex PCR; TCRdb's copy keeps in-frame clones and lacks some. The table shows some 91,000 clones, with roughly 89% occurring only once. This material consisted of peripheral blood, taken on day 0 of AZD1222 vaccination. The receptors originated from an adult in good health. Both conserved end residues are part of each CDR3. Each record gives: J gene, D gene, clone size, V gene, CDR3 DNA, CDR3 protein. D genes are given only for firm matches. Size is stated for part of the rows, as once, few or many counts, or as a class when the clone is expanded.

j_call: TRBJ2-7
d_call: TRBD2
clone_size: -
v_call: TRBV10-3
cdr3_nt: TGTGCCATCAGTGCAAGCGGGGACTCCTACGAGCAGTACTTC
cdr3_aa: CAISASGDSYEQYF

j_call: TRBJ1-1
d_call: -
clone_size: -
v_call: TRBV9
cdr3_nt: TGTGCCAGCAGCGTAACCCAGGGTGGGTACACTGAAGCTTTCTTT
cdr3_aa: CASSVTQGGYTEAFF

j_call: TRBJ1-6
d_call: -
clone_size: -
v_call: TRBV3-1/TRBV3-2
cdr3_nt: TGTGCCAGCAGTAGCCCCGGCTCACCCCTCCACTTT
cdr3_aa: CASSSPGSPLHF

j_call: TRBJ2-2
d_call: -
clone_size: -
v_call: TRBV29-1
cdr3_nt: TGCAGCGTTGTAGGAAACACCGGGGAGCTGTTTTTT
cdr3_aa: CSVVGNTGELFF

j_call: TRBJ1-2
d_call: -
clone_size: -
v_call: TRBV7-9
cdr3_nt: TGTGCCAGCAGCTTATTTCCGGACTGGGGAGTTGGCTACACCTTC
cdr3_aa: CASSLFPDWGVGYTF

j_call: TRBJ2-7
d_call: -
clone_size: -
v_call: TRBV18
cdr3_nt: TGTGCCAGCTCACCCCTCGAGGGACTCCGCGTCAAGGACGAGCAGTACTTC
cdr3_aa: CASSPLEGLRVKDEQYF

j_call: TRBJ1-1
d_call: TRBD1
clone_size: -
v_call: TRBV19
cdr3_nt: TGTGCCAGTAACAGGGGGCGCAGGGGTGAAGCTTTCTTT
cdr3_aa: CASNRGRRGEAFF

j_call: TRBJ2-7
d_call: TRBD2
clone_size: -
v_call: TRBV30
cdr3_nt: TGTGCCTGGAGTGTACGGCTAGCGGGAGGGTATTTGTACTTC
cdr3_aa: CAWSVRLAGGYLYF

j_call: TRBJ1-2
d_call: -
clone_size: -
v_call: TRBV28
cdr3_nt: TGTGCCAGCAGTTTAAGGGGCGCGGATGGCTACACCTTC
cdr3_aa: CASSLRGADGYTF

j_call: TRBJ2-1
d_call: -
clone_size: -
v_call: TRBV6-5
cdr3_nt: TGTGCCAGCAGTTACGAAGGGGAATACAATGAGCAGTTCTTC
cdr3_aa: CASSYEGEYNEQFF

j_call: TRBJ2-2
d_call: -
clone_size: few
v_call: TRBV6-1
cdr3_nt: TGTGCCAGCAGTGAAGTAGCGGAGGGATTTTTCGAGCTGTTTTTT
cdr3_aa: CASSEVAEGFFELFF

j_call: TRBJ1-5
d_call: -
clone_size: -
v_call: TRBV18
cdr3_nt: TGTGCCAGCTCACCCGGAGGACAAGACAATCAGCCCCAGCATTTT
cdr3_aa: CASSPGGQDNQPQHF

j_call: TRBJ1-4
d_call: -
clone_size: -
v_call: TRBV7-2
cdr3_nt: TGTGCCAGCAGCTTCAAACCTGTAGAACAGGGTTCTGAAAAACTGTTTTTT
cdr3_aa: CASSFKPVEQGSEKLFF

j_call: TRBJ2-1
d_call: TRBD2
clone_size: -
v_call: TRBV29-1
cdr3_nt: TGCAGCGTTGAAGGGCTAGCGGGAGGGAGGCGCAATGAGCAGTTCTTC
cdr3_aa: CSVEGLAGGRRNEQFF

j_call: TRBJ2-1
d_call: TRBD1
clone_size: -
v_call: TRBV7-3
cdr3_nt: TGTGCCAGCAGCTTGCGACAGGGGTCCTACAATGAGCAGTTCTTC
cdr3_aa: CASSLRQGSYNEQFF

j_call: TRBJ1-3
d_call: -
clone_size: once
v_call: TRBV5-1
cdr3_nt: TGCGCCAGCAGCTTGGGGGCCGACGGAAACACCATATATTTT
cdr3_aa: CASSLGADGNTIYF

j_call: TRBJ1-4
d_call: -
clone_size: -
v_call: TRBV30
cdr3_nt: TGTGCCTGGAGAGGACCAACTAATGAAAAACTGTTTTTT
cdr3_aa: CAWRGPTNEKLFF

j_call: TRBJ2-1
d_call: -
clone_size: -
v_call: TRBV18
cdr3_nt: TGTGCCAGCTCACCACAGGCAGGCCATGAGCAGTTCTTC
cdr3_aa: CASSPQAGHEQFF

j_call: TRBJ2-7
d_call: TRBD2
clone_size: -
v_call: TRBV5-1
cdr3_nt: TGCGCCAGCAGCTGGGGGACTAGCGGAACCTACGAGCAGTACTTC
cdr3_aa: CASSWGTSGTYEQYF

j_call: TRBJ2-3
d_call: TRBD2
clone_size: -
v_call: TRBV14
cdr3_nt: TGTGCCAGCAGCCAAACCGAGGGGACTAGCTGGGCAACCAGCACAGATACGCAGTATTTT
cdr3_aa: CASSQTEGTSWATSTDTQYF

j_call: TRBJ2-1
d_call: TRBD2
clone_size: few
v_call: TRBV30
cdr3_nt: TGTGCCTGGAGTGTACCGGGGGGGAGGCCGGAGCAGTTCTTC
cdr3_aa: CAWSVPGGRPEQFF

j_call: TRBJ1-5
d_call: -
clone_size: -
v_call: TRBV4-2
cdr3_nt: TGTGCCAGCAGCCAAGATTCCAGGGCGGGTCAGCCCCAGCATTTT
cdr3_aa: CASSQDSRAGQPQHF

j_call: TRBJ2-6
d_call: TRBD2
clone_size: -
v_call: TRBV28
cdr3_nt: TGTGCCAGCAATCCCGGGGGGTCGGGGGCCAACGTCCTGACTTTC
cdr3_aa: CASNPGGSGANVLTF

j_call: TRBJ1-1
d_call: -
clone_size: -
v_call: TRBV10-3
cdr3_nt: TGTGCCATCAGTGAGTCAACAGAGAACACTGAAGCTTTCTTT
cdr3_aa: CAISESTENTEAFF

j_call: TRBJ1-2
d_call: -
clone_size: -
v_call: TRBV4-1
cdr3_nt: TGCGCCAGCAGCCAAGATACCCCCCGGAACTATGGCTACACCTTC
cdr3_aa: CASSQDTPRNYGYTF

j_call: TRBJ2-5
d_call: TRBD1
clone_size: once
v_call: TRBV30
cdr3_nt: TGTGCCTGGAGCACAGGGGGAGAGACCCAGTACTTC
cdr3_aa: CAWSTGGETQYF

j_call: TRBJ1-2
d_call: TRBD1
clone_size: once
v_call: TRBV2
cdr3_nt: TGTGCCAGCAGCGCGACAGGGGCGGACGACTATGGCTACACCTTC
cdr3_aa: CASSATGADDYGYTF

j_call: TRBJ2-7
d_call: TRBD2
clone_size: -
v_call: TRBV7-3
cdr3_nt: TGTGCCAGCAGCTTAACAGGGGTGGGACTAGCACCCTACGAGCAGTACTTC
cdr3_aa: CASSLTGVGLAPYEQYF

j_call: TRBJ1-6
d_call: -
clone_size: -
v_call: TRBV25-1
cdr3_nt: TGTGCCAGCAGTGAATGGGCAGGGAATATCCATAATTCACCCCTCCACTTT
cdr3_aa: CASSEWAGNIHNSPLHF

j_call: TRBJ1-5
d_call: -
clone_size: once
v_call: TRBV19
cdr3_nt: TGTGCCAGTAGTATAGGATCCGTCCATCAGCCCCAGCATTTT
cdr3_aa: CASSIGSVHQPQHF

j_call: TRBJ1-6
d_call: TRBD1
clone_size: -
v_call: TRBV19
cdr3_nt: TGTGCCAGTAGTCCGGGACAGGGGGGATCTGAGAATTCACCCCTCCACTTT
cdr3_aa: CASSPGQGGSENSPLHF

j_call: TRBJ1-1
d_call: -
clone_size: -
v_call: TRBV2
cdr3_nt: TGTGCCAGCAGCACGAACACTGAAGCTTTCTTT
cdr3_aa: CASSTNTEAFF

j_call: TRBJ1-1
d_call: -
clone_size: -
v_call: TRBV6-1
cdr3_nt: TGTGCCAGCAGTGAAATCGGGGGTGGGGGCACTGAAGCTTTCTTT
cdr3_aa: CASSEIGGGGTEAFF

j_call: TRBJ2-5
d_call: -
clone_size: -
v_call: TRBV5-1
cdr3_nt: TGCGCCAGCAGCCTTTATCCGGGAGCAGAGACCCAGTACTTC
cdr3_aa: CASSLYPGAETQYF

j_call: TRBJ2-6
d_call: TRBD2
clone_size: once
v_call: TRBV7-9
cdr3_nt: TGTGCCAGCAGCCACGGACTAGCGGGAGTGCGTGGGGCCAACGTCCTGACTTTC
cdr3_aa: CASSHGLAGVRGANVLTF

j_call: TRBJ1-1
d_call: -
clone_size: -
v_call: TRBV6-5
cdr3_nt: TGTGCCAGCAGTTATACAGGGAACACTGAAGCTTTCTTT
cdr3_aa: CASSYTGNTEAFF

j_call: TRBJ1-2
d_call: -
clone_size: -
v_call: TRBV7-9
cdr3_nt: TGTGCCAGCAGCCCCGACTCGGACGGTAACTATGGCTACACCTTC
cdr3_aa: CASSPDSDGNYGYTF

j_call: TRBJ1-3
d_call: -
clone_size: -
v_call: TRBV7-9
cdr3_nt: TGTGCCAGCAGCTTCGGCACTGGAAACACCATATATTTT
cdr3_aa: CASSFGTGNTIYF

j_call: TRBJ2-3
d_call: -
clone_size: -
v_call: TRBV5-5
cdr3_nt: TGTGCCAGCAGCTTAACACCCGGGACTTACAGCACAGATACGCAGTATTTT
cdr3_aa: CASSLTPGTYSTDTQYF

j_call: TRBJ2-3
d_call: -
clone_size: -
v_call: TRBV5-5
cdr3_nt: TGTGCCAGCAGCTTGGGAGAGGCGACAGATACGCAGTATTTT
cdr3_aa: CASSLGEATDTQYF